This T cell receptor beta chain was captured by sequencing in a study of T cells in Graves' hyperthyroidism and ophthalmopathy. There were TCR beta CDR3 regions amplified from RNA transcripts. Initially, a first-round RT-PCR of the TCR CDR3 employed the HTBI primer set. In TCRdb, the multiplex PCR reads were re-called with MiXCR into one record per CDR3 protein. The sample lists fewer than 900,000 distinct CDR3 sequences; about a sixth were seen once. Many counts were recorded for this clonotype. It was considered stable Graves' hyperthyroidism when ophthalmopathy did not progress within 18 months. The sample consisted of blood. This clonotype was sampled from a man aged 18 to 30 with Graves' hyperthyroidism.

The chain's CDR3 is CASSPPRVNNEQFF. The CDR3 DNA follows: TGTGCCAGCAGTCCTCCCCGGGTCAACAATGAGCAGTTCTTC. The chain links TRBV2 to TRBJ2-1; D gene uncertain. V dropped 5 bases and J dropped 5 bases, with 13 bases sitting between them. Per the germline V gene, CDR1 is SNHLY and CDR2 is FYNNEI. The CDR3 runs to 14 residues.